This T cell receptor beta chain was sequenced in a study of blood T cell repertoires in COVID-19 (dated by TCRdb to 2018 to 2020). In the study overall: The collaborator samples originated in the United States, Italy and Spain and spanned the acute and convalescent phases of COVID-19. The prospective study material was composed of cDNA or gDNA derived from T cells, B-cell-depleted T cells, or PBMCs. The dataset comprised deeply sampled blood TCRbeta repertoires from subjects exposed to, actively infected with, or recovered from COVID-19. The repertoires were released in a freely available public database meant as a resource for research on the immune response to SARS-CoV-2. Samples were obtained from the ongoing ImmuneRACE study (first 160 participants) and from over a thousand subjects provided by 6 global collaborators. Nearly every sample came with metadata listing a de-identified subject ID, COVID-19 status, age in years and sex. Where available, HLA class I and class II types were taken from metadata supplied by the sample provider and were not determined by assay-based typing. Overall results and qualifications from the work: The amount of clinical and demographic metadata varied by source and participant and was provided uncurated.

The immunoSEQ Assay, a bias-controlled multiplex PCR, was used to amplify TCRbeta CDR3 regions from genomic DNA. The published analysis was carried out like this. Within the assay, amplification of reference gene primers was used to estimate how many nucleated cells each sample contained. To quantify the absolute abundance of each unique TCRbeta CDR3 rearrangement, sequence reads were collapsed and filtered. Productive Simpson clonality was computed per sample as the square root of Simpson's diversity index over productive rearrangements. TCRdb took over this immuneACCESS table, retaining in-frame rearrangements with V and J assigned. Such tables are incomplete; in checked studies, under half of the missing clones stem from an unresolved V gene, and the remainder is unexplained. That table gives V, J and clone size, and the DNA gave D and trimming. Present in this sample are 330,000 or so clones, more than 70% of which were seen just once. The top ten clonotypes cover 3.9% of the sample.

One collaborating source in Seattle enrolled patients during active infection and followed them longitudinally through the course of disease. Collaborating institutions collected whole blood in K2EDTA tubes following their own protocols. Collaborator samples were shipped for TCRbeta analysis as frozen whole blood, isolated PBMCs, or DNA extracted from either sample type. Details on this clone: Its antigen specificity is not known. Base qualities are not provided; no much larger clone lies one nucleotide away.

The sequencing input was peripheral blood. The TCR comes from a woman aged 60 to 75 with COVID-19, enrolled during active disease.

The DNA sequence follows: TGTGCCAGCAGTGAAGCAGGGGGGGGCACAGATACGCAGTATTTT. Its protein is CASSEAGGGTDTQYF. The V and J genes are TRBV6-1 and TRBJ2-3; matching of 7 bases hints at TRBD2 as the D gene. The CDR3 holds 15 amino acids from the cysteine to the phenylalanine. The retained sequence is limited to the CDR3, 45 bases, with the frame set at the first base. From the germline V gene, CDR1 is MNHNS and CDR2 is SASEGT. The V end loses 0 bases and the J end loses 1 base, and a stretch of 8 bases separates them.